Included here is one TCR beta chain sequence, with context. Its antigen is still unknown. This entry belongs to a study of cytomegalovirus exposure and HLA in healthy donors. Overall study: As an earlier analysis found, some 180 million T cells yielded some 120 million unique TCR beta sequences. Overall study findings and caveats: In vitro testing confirmed a few CMV-associated chains as specific for CMV antigens. The study put some 150 TCR beta chains on its list as cytomegalovirus-associated. Another analysis was done later, and it associated approximately 18,000 TCR beta sequences with HLA alleles at 0.05 false discovery rate.

Primers: 60 Vbeta forward and 13 Jbeta reverse. Here immunoSEQ multiplex PCR was the method, and the copy in TCRdb shows in-frame clones only, minus some. The sample lists about 89,000 clones, about 80% occurring once. Germline CDR1 and CDR2: SGHNT and YENEEA. V gave up 4 bases and J gave up 10 bases, with 16 bases separating them. CDR3 length: 14 amino acids. The source is a male donor in good health and CMV-seronegative. Material for sequencing was PBMCs. The rearrangement joins TRBV11-3 to TRBJ2-2; D may be TRBD1 (6 bases). CDR3 residues: CASSSRRDTTELFF. DNA of the CDR3: TGTGCCAGCAGCTCCCGCCGGGACACTACGGAGCTGTTTTTT.